What follows are 21 T cell receptor beta chains derived from one specimen sequenced in a study of cytomegalovirus exposure and HLA in healthy donors. Both 60 Vbeta primers and 13 Jbeta primers went into the PCR. Produced via immunoSEQ multiplex PCR; TCRdb's table is partial and in-frame only. There are roughly 190,000 clones in the sample; more than 80% occur only once, and around 2.8% lies in the top ten. The sequencing sample was made of PBMCs. Receptor source: a woman aged 45-65 years in good health and CMV-seropositive.

J is TRBJ1-6 and V is TRBV2; 9 positions match TRBD1. Germline CDR1 is SNHLY and CDR2 is FYNNEI. This CDR3 has 15 residues. J gave up 9 bases and V 6 bases, and 9 bases lay outside the gene matches. The CDR3 nucleotides are TGTGCCAGCAGCGGACAGGGGCGCTTGGGTTCACCCCTCCACTTT. Its translation: CASSGQGRLGSPLHF.

The genes are TRBV2 and TRBJ2-5; 10 bases match TRBD1. The CDR3 sequence is 15 residues long. Germline V lookup: CDR1 SNHLY, CDR2 FYNNEI. Trimming removed 8 bases from V and 4 bases from J; junction bases left unmatched: 10. CDR3 sequence reads: CASGGQGVRLETQYF. The CDR3 coding sequence is TGTGCCAGCGGTGGACAGGGGGTTAGGTTAGAGACCCAGTACTTC.

This sequence joins TRBV7-6 and TRBJ2-2; TRBD2 aligns across 12 bases. Germline-derived CDR1 and CDR2 are SGHVS and FNYEAQ. V was pared by 5 bases and J by 0 bases, with 7 bases of the junction left unmatched. CDR3 length: 18 residues. The CDR3 reads CASSLRASGGANTGELFF. CDR3 DNA: TGTGCCAGCAGCCTGCGTGCTAGCGGGGGGGCGAACACCGGGGAGCTGTTTTTT.

This clone was seen many times. This same CDR3 is encoded by further DNA sequences in the sample. The chain recombines TRBV7-8 with TRBJ2-7; TRBD1 is a possible D gene (5 bases). The V end lost 3 bases, the J end lost 0 bases, and 6 bases lay between the germline ends. CDR1 is SGHVS, CDR2 FQNEAQ, per germline. This CDR3 contains 13 residues. The CDR3, as DNA: TGTGCCAGCAGCTTCGACAGCTCCTACGAGCAGTACTTC. Translated: CASSFDSSYEQYF.

CDR3 sequence reads: CASRGQGIGEKLFF. CDR3 DNA: TGTGCCAGCAGGGGACAGGGGATCGGTGAAAAACTGTTTTTT. The V and J genes are TRBV6-6 and TRBJ1-4; TRBD1 agrees at 10 bases. CDR3 length: 14 amino acids. Germline V gene lookup returns CDR1 MNHNY and CDR2 SVGAGI (reference sequence). V lost 6 bases and J lost 7; bases outside the gene matches: 5.

About this clone: One junction end disagrees with the germline gene, perhaps due to a read error. The chain carries TRBV7-7 and TRBJ2-2; 9 nucleotides agree with TRBD2. The CDR3 runs 16 residues. Per germline, CDR1 SSHAT and CDR2 FNYEAQ (reference sequence). The CDR3 DNA follows: TGTGCTAGCAGCTCGGGGTTCCTAGCGGGGACCGGGGAGCTGTTTTTT. This translates into CASSSGFLAGTGELFF.

About this clone itself: One end of the junction varies from germline; a read error may be responsible. Here the CDR3 reads CSSSLLGAGGPTDTQYF. CDR3 bases: TGTTCCAGCAGCCTTCTCGGGGCGGGGGGGCCGACAGATACGCAGTATTTT. The chain employs TRBV7-9 and TRBJ2-3; 9 bases match TRBD2. Germline V CDR1 and CDR2: SEHNR, FQNEAQ (reference sequence). The CDR3 runs to 17 residues.

This chain uses TRBV7-9 with TRBJ1-6; D uncertain. The CDR3 length is 15 residues. V lost 5 bases and J lost 14, with 22 bases in between. Germline values: CDR1 SEHNR, CDR2 FQNEAQ (reference sequence). The CDR3 protein is CASSLYSGGLFALHF. The CDR3 region has the DNA TGTGCCAGCAGCCTCTACTCGGGCGGGTTGTTCGCCCTCCACTTT.

The V call is TRBV5-1, the J call TRBJ1-4; perhaps TRBD1 as D (6 bases). CDR1 and CDR2 from the germline V gene are SGHRS and YFSETQ. Trimming took 0 bases from V and 6 from J, leaving 12 bases between them. The CDR3 runs 15 residues. Written as DNA, the CDR3 is TGCGCCAGCAGCTTGGGGGGGGGCGTGGATGAAAAACTGTTTTTT. It codes for CASSLGGGVDEKLFF. Filled out from reference TRBV5-1 and TRBJ1-4, the complete variable domain reads KAGVTQTPRYLIKTRGQQVTLSCSPISGHRSVSWYQQTPGQGLQFLFEYFSETQRNKGNFPGRFSGRQFSNSRSEMNVSTLELGDSALYLCASSLGGGVDEKLFFGSGTQLSVL.

The chain is built from TRBV13 and TRBJ1-2; D uncertain. The length of the CDR3 is 14 residues. CDR1 and CDR2 from the germline V gene are PRHDT and FYEKMQ (reference sequence). V was clipped by 5 bases and J by 7 bases, with 17 bases between them. The CDR3 nucleotides read TGTGCCAGCAGCCACTACGGCGGCGAGGCTGGCTACACCTTC. Translating it yields CASSHYGGEAGYTF.

The CDR3 DNA sequence: TGTGCCAGCAGTGAAGCTTTGGGACAGGGCGAAGCTTTCTTT. Translation gives CASSEALGQGEAFF. The chain uses TRBV2 and TRBJ1-1; 9 positions match TRBD1. The CDR3 consists of 14 residues. The germline V gene encodes CDR1 SNHLY and CDR2 FYNNEI. The junction had 4 bases not matched to a gene; V was cut back by 0 bases and J by 8 bases.

The genes are TRBV10-3 and TRBJ2-2; 7 bases agree with TRBD2. Germline CDR1 and CDR2: ENHRY and SYGVKD. This CDR3 is built from 18 residues. With 3 bases clipped from V and 0 bases from J, the junction kept 10 bases outside the gene matches. The CDR3 loop reads CAISDKPSGLTNTGELFF. In DNA, the CDR3 is TGTGCCATCAGTGATAAACCTAGCGGCTTAACGAACACCGGGGAGCTGTTTTTT.

The table lists this clone with a few counts. This chain connects TRBV6-5 to TRBJ1-1, with D unresolved. Trimming took 8 bases from V and 6 from J, leaving 10 bases between them. This CDR3 contains 11 residues. Germline V gene lookup returns CDR1 MNHEY and CDR2 SVGAGI. CDR3 sequence (DNA): TGTGCCAGCTCGTCCGTAGCTGAAGCTTTCTTT. This gives the protein CASSSVAEAFF.

The rearrangement joins TRBV6-5 to TRBJ1-1; 9 bases are shared with TRBD1. The CDR3 runs to 15 residues. V dropped 6 bases and J dropped 5; count of bases not matched to a gene: 10. Looked up from germline, CDR1 is MNHEY and CDR2 is SVGAGI. The CDR3 bases are TGTGCCAGCAGCCGCCAACAGGGGGCGGGAACTGAAGCTTTCTTT. This sequence encodes CASSRQQGAGTEAFF.

This chain joins TRBV7-8 and TRBJ1-5; TRBD1 matches at 10 bases. The CDR3 is 15 residues long. Germline V CDR1 and CDR2: SGHVS, FQNEAQ. The ends lost 6 bases at V and 2 bases at J; junction bases unmatched: 4. The DNA for the CDR3 is TGTGCCAGCAGGTCCGGGACAGGGGGCAATCAGCCCCAGCATTTT. Translation: CASRSGTGGNQPQHF.

This clone was seen a handful of times. The chain combines TRBV10-3 with TRBJ1-1, with D tentatively TRBD1 (5 bases). The CDR3 is made up of 14 amino acids. CDR1 ENHRY and CDR2 SYGVKD come from the germline V gene. V lost 10 bases and J lost 1, with 16 bases in between. DNA of the CDR3: TGTGCCACCTTAAACGGACATACGAACACTGAAGCTTTCTTT. This codes for CATLNGHTNTEAFF.

The genes are TRBV7-2 and TRBJ2-7; 8 nucleotides match TRBD2. J gave up 0 bases and V 0 bases, and 7 bases lay outside the gene matches. Germline V gene lookup returns CDR1 SGHTA and CDR2 FQGNSA. The CDR3 runs to 17 residues. CDR3 in amino acids: CASSLALPSGPSYEQYF. CDR3 sequence (DNA): TGTGCCAGCAGCTTAGCGCTCCCTAGCGGGCCCTCCTACGAGCAGTACTTC.

V usage is TRBV19 and J usage is TRBJ1-6; 8 bases agree with TRBD1. V dropped 7 bases and J dropped 7; count of bases not matched to a gene: 9. CDR1 is LNHDA, CDR2 SQIVND, per germline (reference sequence). The CDR3 sequence is 15 residues long. The CDR3 DNA is TGTGCCAGTAAAACAGGGGGAGAGGTAAATTCACCCCTCCACTTT. This sequence encodes CASKTGGEVNSPLHF.

In its sample, this clone was seen a few times. At one end, the junction sequence differs from germline, possibly due to a read error. V usage is TRBV7-9 and J usage is TRBJ1-1; 7 nucleotides match TRBD1. The CDR3 length is 17 residues. The V gene's germline CDR1 is SEHNR and CDR2 FQNEAQ (reference sequence). As DNA, the CDR3 is TGTTCCAGCAGCTCCCTGACAGGGAGGAGCGGGAACACTGAAGCTTTCTTT. It encodes CSSSSLTGRSGNTEAFF.

The chain uses TRBV5-4 and TRBJ2-2; 9 positions match TRBD1. Trimming cost V 5 bases and J 1 base; bases outside gene matches: 6. This CDR3 is built from 16 residues. Germline V lookup: CDR1 SGHNT, CDR2 YYREEE (reference sequence). CDR3: CASRQPGQGNTGELFF. The CDR3 DNA reads as TGTGCCAGCAGACAGCCGGGACAGGGGAACACCGGGGAGCTGTTTTTT.

V gene TRBV19 combines with J gene TRBJ2-7, with a tentative D call TRBD2 (6 bases). Trimming took off 4 bases at V and 0 bases at J, with 10 bases between the two ends. Germline V gene data show CDR1 as LNHDA and CDR2 as SQIVND (reference sequence). CDR3 size: 14 residues. Here the CDR3 DNA reads TGTGCCAGTAGTAATCGGGGGAGCTCCTACGAGCAGTACTTC. Encoded protein: CASSNRGSSYEQYF.